In its sample, the clone carrying this T cell receptor beta chain was seen many times. What it binds is not known. This sample stems from a study of HIV-infected patients and healthy controls. Overall study findings and caveats: HIV-associated CDR3 frequencies dropped significantly during therapy; CMV-associated ones, mostly rising, changed nonsignificantly. Size-matched repertoire data failed to replicate the apparent Gini index recovery after therapy in HIV-infected patients.

Reverse transcription used about 500 ng RNA and constant-region primers for alpha and beta. Using multiplexing indices, alpha and beta chain libraries were generated apart by chain-specific third strand synthesis. MiXCR was run by TCRdb on the 5' RACE reads, yielding one entry per CDR3 protein. The sample shows some 7,600 distinct CDR3 sequences, approximately 9.1% of them seen only once. Deletions cut 10 bases from V and 9 bases from J, with 15 bases between. The length of the CDR3 is 12 residues. Germline V gene sequence: CDR1 KGHDR, CDR2 SFDVKD. Whole blood was used without fractionation, so all unsorted peripheral T cells were included. Donors were HIV-infected adults who had not yet started antiretroviral therapy but were about to begin.

The TCR originated in an adult with HIV infection. This chain connects TRBV24-1 to TRBJ1-5; perhaps TRBD1 as D (6 bases). This specimen was blood, taken before antiretroviral therapy. CDR3 nucleotide sequence: TGTGCCACTTGGAGAGGGGGACGGCCCCAGCATTTT. It encodes CATWRGGRPQHF.